Listed below are T cell receptor beta chains from one sample, sequenced in a study of T cell repertoires in cytomegalovirus infection. These receptors have no identified antigens. TCRdb re-called the reads through MiXCR, storing one row per CDR3 protein. Of 830,000 or so distinct CDR3 sequences listed, around a third were seen once; the top ten hold about an eighth. The sequencing used cultured CD8+ T cells from PBMCs, collected from culture after CMV antigen stimulation. The source of these receptors is a human donor in good health (CMV status not recorded). Some clones in this sample may be carry-over from other donors' samples. The conserved cysteine and the conserved F or W are not part of the CDR3 here.

v_call: TRBV19; j_call: TRBJ1-1; cdr3_aa: ASSIGDRWMDTEAF
v_call: TRBV7-2; j_call: TRBJ2-5; cdr3_aa: ASSLTRGFKQETQY
v_call: TRBV7-2; j_call: TRBJ2-7; cdr3_aa: ASSSPYTGQASYEQY
v_call: TRBV5-6; j_call: TRBJ1-1; cdr3_aa: ASSPWTDPRQEAF
v_call: TRBV6-2/TRBV6-3; j_call: TRBJ1-5; cdr3_aa: ASSRKRADYSNQPQH
v_call: TRBV25-1; j_call: TRBJ1-2; cdr3_aa: ASTGTNYGYT
v_call: TRBV7-9; j_call: TRBJ2-1; cdr3_aa: ASLGATGGFRDNNEQF
v_call: TRBV27; j_call: TRBJ1-5; cdr3_aa: ASSLGGAGGDQPQH
v_call: TRBV7-2; j_call: TRBJ1-5; cdr3_aa: ASSLQQGAGQPQH
v_call: TRBV6-5; j_call: TRBJ2-3; cdr3_aa: ASSYSSGPRTDTQY
v_call: TRBV7-9; j_call: TRBJ1-4; cdr3_aa: ASSPHPGQPNEKLF
v_call: TRBV6-2/TRBV6-3; j_call: TRBJ2-3; cdr3_aa: ASTTSGGTDTQY
v_call: TRBV3-1; j_call: TRBJ2-2; cdr3_aa: ASSQHRQGGTGELF
v_call: TRBV7-9; j_call: TRBJ2-3; cdr3_aa: ASSSVQGDTDTQY
v_call: TRBV19; j_call: TRBJ2-7; cdr3_aa: ASRRWKLAGGPAVYEQY
v_call: TRBV6-6; j_call: TRBJ1-6; cdr3_aa: ASTEGQSRSYNSPLH
v_call: TRBV4-1; j_call: TRBJ1-2; cdr3_aa: ASSQVQGADYGYT
v_call: TRBV12-3/TRBV12-4; j_call: TRBJ2-3; cdr3_aa: ASSLSRGGASTDTQY
v_call: TRBV5-6; j_call: TRBJ1-2; cdr3_aa: ASSLASQGGARGYT
v_call: TRBV5-1; j_call: TRBJ1-1; cdr3_aa: ASSHGTMNTEAF
v_call: TRBV7-9; j_call: TRBJ2-6; cdr3_aa: APGDRPSGPSPSGANVLT
v_call: TRBV27; j_call: TRBJ2-7; cdr3_aa: ASSTGGLTGFHSYEQY
v_call: TRBV6-5; j_call: TRBJ2-1; cdr3_aa: ASSYSKGALDNEQF
v_call: TRBV20-1; j_call: TRBJ2-1; cdr3_aa: SARDRKNYNEQF
v_call: TRBV6-1; j_call: TRBJ1-1; cdr3_aa: AIGDSLNTEAF
v_call: TRBV14; j_call: TRBJ2-5; cdr3_aa: ASSHPQGIEETQY
v_call: TRBV7-9; j_call: TRBJ2-4; cdr3_aa: ASAGQGLCIQY
v_call: TRBV7-3; j_call: TRBJ2-3; cdr3_aa: ASSGTTGIEDTQY
v_call: TRBV7-9; j_call: TRBJ2-1; cdr3_aa: ASSSPTGVTYNEQF
v_call: TRBV6-1; j_call: TRBJ1-5; cdr3_aa: ASSDTGGSWPQH
v_call: TRBV2; j_call: TRBJ1-6; cdr3_aa: ASSYRDREALGISSLH
v_call: TRBV10-3; j_call: TRBJ2-7; cdr3_aa: AISESIRDSGSYEQY
v_call: TRBV9; j_call: TRBJ1-2; cdr3_aa: ASSDYGGPTNYGYT
v_call: TRBV28; j_call: TRBJ1-2; cdr3_aa: ASSVQGPYGYT
v_call: TRBV27; j_call: TRBJ2-3; cdr3_aa: ASSSLAGAMTDTQY
v_call: TRBV5-4; j_call: TRBJ1-2; cdr3_aa: ASTQRGGRIYGYT
v_call: TRBV6-6; j_call: TRBJ1-1; cdr3_aa: ASTKGWNTEAF
v_call: TRBV12-5; j_call: TRBJ2-7; cdr3_aa: TSGSVYEQY
v_call: TRBV6-5; j_call: TRBJ2-1; cdr3_aa: ASGVASSYNEQF
v_call: TRBV15; j_call: TRBJ2-4; cdr3_aa: ATSRAFLGQGENIQY
v_call: TRBV7-9; j_call: TRBJ2-1; cdr3_aa: ASSLVAGALRGPYNEQF
v_call: TRBV11-3; j_call: TRBJ2-1; cdr3_aa: ASSLGDRGPYNEQF
v_call: TRBV6-8; j_call: TRBJ1-1; cdr3_aa: ASRQGPTEAF
v_call: TRBV10-3; j_call: TRBJ2-2; cdr3_aa: AISMGGELF
v_call: TRBV19; j_call: TRBJ2-5; cdr3_aa: ASRAGGTQY
v_call: TRBV7-9; j_call: TRBJ1-3; cdr3_aa: ASSPGTLSSGNTIY
v_call: TRBV6-1; j_call: TRBJ2-6; cdr3_aa: ASVVGANVLT
v_call: TRBV4-1; j_call: TRBJ2-1; cdr3_aa: ASSLLPDRYNEQF
v_call: TRBV24-1; j_call: TRBJ2-2; cdr3_aa: ATRTTGAGELF
v_call: TRBV12-3/TRBV12-4; j_call: TRBJ1-5; cdr3_aa: VSSHDTRGYQPRH
v_call: TRBV4-1; j_call: TRBJ2-1; cdr3_aa: ASSQEEGATSNEQF
v_call: TRBV28; j_call: TRBJ2-5; cdr3_aa: ASRNNRLGTQY
v_call: TRBV7-6; j_call: TRBJ1-1; cdr3_aa: ASSLRGTGGMNTEAF
v_call: TRBV13; j_call: TRBJ1-1; cdr3_aa: ASRDGDLFAEAF
v_call: TRBV20-1; j_call: TRBJ1-6; cdr3_aa: SARGAGYNSPLH